The 20 T cell receptor beta chains listed next were all sequenced from one sample in a study of T cells in Graves' hyperthyroidism and ophthalmopathy. TCR beta CDR3 sequences were amplified from RNA transcripts. The TCR CDR3 was amplified in a first-round RT-PCR using the HTBI primer set. TCRdb passed the multiplex PCR reads through MiXCR, listing each CDR3 protein once. The sample has about 280,000 distinct CDR3 sequences; less than 30% are singletons. The sequenced sample consisted of blood. Source of these receptors: a man aged 40-49 years with Graves' hyperthyroidism that later progressed to Graves' ophthalmopathy.

This clonotype was observed a handful of times. The chain carries TRBV12-3 or TRBV12-4 and TRBJ2-7; 11 bases map to TRBD2. The V and J ends lost 6 bases and 2 bases, in that order; junction bases with no gene match: 9. The CDR3 length is 16 residues. The CDR3 loop is CASRTTTGLAAYEQYF. For the CDR3, the DNA is TGTGCCAGCAGGACAACAACGGGACTAGCGGCCTACGAGCAGTACTTC.

This clonotype has at least ten counts. V is TRBV3-1 and J is TRBJ2-7; the D is unclear. Germline V gene data show CDR1 as LGHDT and CDR2 as YNNKEL (reference sequence). The CDR3 length is 11 residues. Trimming cost V 4 bases and J 5 bases, with 6 bases left between them. The CDR3 DNA reads TGTGCCAGCAGCCTTCGGGACGAGCAGTACTTC. Its protein product is CASSLRDEQYF.

This clonotype was counted many times. The chain employs TRBV11-2 and TRBJ2-2; D might be TRBD1 or TRBD2, each matching 5 bases. The V and J ends lost 7 bases and 1 base respectively, with 10 bases between them. CDR3 size: 14 residues. Germline values: CDR1 SGHAT, CDR2 FQNNGV. CDR3 bases: TGTGCCAGCACCTGGGGACGGAACACCGGGGAGCTGTTTTTT. Amino acid sequence: CASTWGRNTGELFF. The entire variable domain, with the rest obtained from reference TRBV11-2 and TRBJ2-2, is as follows: EAGVAQSPRYKIIEKRQSVAFWCNPISGHATLYWYQQILGQGPKLLIQFQNNGVVDDSQLPKDRFSAERLKGVDSTLKIQPAKLEDSAVYLCASTWGRNTGELFFGEGSRLTVL.

This clonotype was detected ten times or more. The gene calls are TRBV6-1 and TRBJ2-4; 8 nucleotides agree with TRBD1. J lost 3 bases, V lost 6 bases, and 16 bases had no gene match. Germline lookup yields CDR1 MNHNS and CDR2 SASEGT. This CDR3 is built from 18 residues. CDR3 in DNA: TGTGCCAGCAGCATCGGACAGGGAATGGGGGTAGGCAAAAACATTCAGTACTTC. Protein sequence: CASSIGQGMGVGKNIQYF.

This clonotype came up many times. The genes are TRBV30 and TRBJ2-7; D is undetermined. Germline CDR1 is GTSNPN and CDR2 is SVGIG (reference sequence). This CDR3 spans 13 amino acids. V was clipped by 4 bases and J by 6 bases, with 16 bases between them. The CDR3 region is CAWNPNPGSEQYF. Here the CDR3 DNA reads TGTGCCTGGAACCCAAACCCAGGTTCCGAGCAGTACTTC.

The chain joins TRBV6-1 to TRBJ2-5, with TRBD1 matching over 7 bases. Per germline, CDR1 MNHNS and CDR2 SASEGT. The CDR3 sequence is 15 residues long. V trimming: 8 bases; J trimming: 1 base; junction bases outside the gene matches: 10. The CDR3 protein is CASALGTVGQETQYF. CDR3 nucleotides: TGTGCCAGCGCTCTCGGGACAGTAGGCCAAGAGACCCAGTACTTC.

The V and J genes are TRBV4-1 and TRBJ2-5; 8 bases fit TRBD2. V trimming: 3 bases; J trimming: 2 bases; junction bases outside the gene matches: 11. This CDR3 is built from 17 residues. Germline values: CDR1 MGHRA, CDR2 YSYEKL. As DNA, the CDR3 is TGCGCCAGCAGCCAGGTCACGGGCCGCGGGGGGCAAGAGACCCAGTACTTC. Protein: CASSQVTGRGGQETQYF.

This clonotype was picked up a small number of times. This chain links TRBV20-1 with TRBJ1-1; D is unclear. The germline V gene has CDR1 DFQATT and CDR2 SNEGSKA (reference sequence). The CDR3 contains 11 residues. The germline V and J ends were trimmed by 2 bases and 4 bases, with 5 bases remaining between them. The CDR3 DNA reads as TGCAGTGCTAGACATTCCACTGAAGCTTTCTTT. Its translation: CSARHSTEAFF.

This clonotype was counted at least ten times. The chain uses TRBV5-1 and TRBJ1-3; D not resolved. The CDR3 spans 13 residues. CDR1 SGHRS and CDR2 YFSETQ come from the germline V gene. Trimming stripped 5 bases from V and 2 bases from J, with 8 bases between. The CDR3 spells CASRDAAGNTIYF. CDR3 in DNA: TGCGCCAGCAGGGACGCAGCTGGAAACACCATATATTTT.

This clonotype was recorded many times. J is TRBJ1-1 and V is TRBV6-2 or TRBV6-3; D is perhaps TRBD1 (5 bases). Germline V CDR1 and CDR2: MNHEY, SVGEGT. V was trimmed by 5 bases and J by 10 bases, leaving 20 bases between them. The CDR3 runs to 14 residues. CDR3 amino acids: CASSILRQYLGAFF. The CDR3 DNA follows: TGTGCCAGCAGTATCCTAAGACAGTATCTTGGAGCTTTCTTT.

This clonotype showed up many times. The rearrangement uses TRBV28 and TRBJ2-5; the D is unclear. This CDR3 comprises 15 residues. Trimming removed 5 bases at V and 4 bases at J, with 17 bases between. Germline CDR1 MDHEN, CDR2 SYDVKM. The CDR3 DNA reads TGTGCCAGCAGTCCCCGCGCGTCCTCGGGAGAGACCCAGTACTTC. It yields the protein CASSPRASSGETQYF.

In DNA form, the CDR3 reads TGTGCCATCAGGGGGGGGGTGACGGACCAAGAGACCCAGTACTTC. Amino acids: CAIRGGVTDQETQYF. V is TRBV10-3 and J is TRBJ2-5, with TRBD2 identical over 7 bases. CDR1 ENHRY and CDR2 SYGVKD come from the germline V gene. The CDR3 consists of 15 residues. V trimming: 6 bases; J trimming: 0 bases; junction bases outside the gene matches: 7.

This clonotype has at least ten counts. The V gene is TRBV5-1, the J gene TRBJ2-7; TRBD1 agrees at 9 bases. The CDR3 runs to 13 residues. V was clipped by 3 bases and J by 5 bases; unmatched bases: 3. Germline CDR1 SGHRS, CDR2 YFSETQ. CDR3 in amino acids: CASSSRDRDEQYF. The CDR3 DNA sequence: TGCGCCAGCAGCTCCCGGGACAGGGACGAGCAGTACTTC.

The rearrangement uses TRBV6-2 or TRBV6-3 and TRBJ2-2; 8 bases are shared with TRBD1. In germline, CDR1 is MNHEY, CDR2 SVGEGT. The V segment lost 2 bases and the J segment 7 bases; nucleotides outside the gene matches: 6. The CDR3 totals 15 residues. CDR3: CASSYTDRAGGELFF. CDR3 nucleotides: TGTGCCAGCAGTTACACGGACAGGGCTGGCGGGGAGCTGTTTTTT.

Ten or more counts support this clonotype. The chain recombines TRBV10-1 with TRBJ1-5; D remains ambiguous. This CDR3 has 15 amino acids. The germline CDR1 and CDR2 sequences are WNHNN and SYGVQD (reference sequence). V dropped 4 bases and J dropped 3 bases, with 13 bases sitting between them. DNA for the CDR3: TGCGCCAGCAGTGTGACACAGAGTTACAATCAGCCCCAGCATTTT. The encoded protein is CASSVTQSYNQPQHF.

In this sample, this clonotype turned up many times. V and J are TRBV27 and TRBJ1-2, with D hard to call. This CDR3 region has 17 residues. The V gene's germline CDR1 is MNHEY and CDR2 SMNVEV (reference sequence). V was pared by 5 bases and J by 0 bases, with 19 bases between. The CDR3 protein is CASSRSRTGPANYGYTF. The CDR3 DNA reads TGTGCCAGCAGTCGTAGTAGGACGGGCCCAGCTAACTATGGCTACACCTTC.

V gene TRBV6-2 or TRBV6-3 combines with J gene TRBJ2-5, with 12 bases identical to TRBD2. The CDR3 spans 19 residues. Unmatched junction bases numbered 15, after V lost 4 bases and J lost 3 bases. Germline V CDR1 and CDR2: MNHEY, SVGEGT. The CDR3, as DNA: TGTGCCAGCAGTTCCACGACTAGCGGGGGACCGGGACAGGAAGAGACCCAGTACTTC. It codes for CASSSTTSGGPGQEETQYF.

This chain links TRBV6-2 or TRBV6-3 with TRBJ1-2; D is undetermined. V lost 8 bases and J lost 4, with 8 bases in between. Per the germline V gene, CDR1 is MNHEY and CDR2 is SVGEGT. The CDR3 runs to 11 residues. CDR3 sequence: CASLGFYGYTF. CDR3 nucleotide sequence: TGTGCCAGCCTAGGGTTCTATGGCTACACCTTC.

The chain combines TRBV11-2 with TRBJ1-5, with TRBD1 as a possible D gene (6 bases). The CDR3 runs 17 residues. The V end was cut by 2 bases, the J end by 0 bases, with 14 bases between. Per germline, CDR1 SGHAT and CDR2 FQNNGV. The chain's CDR3 is CASSLIGGAGSNQPQHF. CDR3 nucleotide sequence: TGTGCCAGCAGCTTAATTGGGGGCGCAGGTAGCAATCAGCCCCAGCATTTT.

This clonotype showed up many times. CDR3 in DNA: TGTGCCAGCAGTTTCAGGGCCCAAGAGACCCAGTACTTC. Its translation is CASSFRAQETQYF. This rearrangement joins TRBV12-3 or TRBV12-4 to TRBJ2-5, with D tentatively TRBD1 (5 bases). Between the trimmed V and J ends, which lost 3 bases and 1 base, there was a span of 6 bases. The CDR3 covers 13 residues.